This T cell receptor (beta chain) was captured in a study of control samples from healthy donors and cancer patients. The germline V and J ends were trimmed by 9 bases and 0 bases, with 11 bases remaining between them. This CDR3 spans 13 amino acids. The germline CDR1 and CDR2 sequences are LNHDA and SQIVND (reference sequence). Sequenced by immunoSEQ multiplex PCR; TCRdb stores in-frame clones only, minus some. The table shows approximately 110,000 clones, with just over 90% occurring only once. The V and J genes are TRBV19 and TRBJ1-1; weak D call: TRBD1 (5 bases). Material for sequencing was blood. The clonotype originates from a woman between 18 and 30 years old in good health. CDR3 in DNA: TGTGCCAGCCGGGGGGGGATGAACACTGAAGCTTTCTTT. The encoded protein is CASRGGMNTEAFF. Full variable domain (rest looked up from reference TRBV19 and TRBJ1-1): DGGITQSPKYLFRKEGQNVTLSCEQNLNHDAMYWYRQDPGQGLRLIYYSQIVNDFQKGDIAEGYSVSREKKESFPLTVTSAQKNPTAFYLCASRGGMNTEAFFGQGTRLTVV.